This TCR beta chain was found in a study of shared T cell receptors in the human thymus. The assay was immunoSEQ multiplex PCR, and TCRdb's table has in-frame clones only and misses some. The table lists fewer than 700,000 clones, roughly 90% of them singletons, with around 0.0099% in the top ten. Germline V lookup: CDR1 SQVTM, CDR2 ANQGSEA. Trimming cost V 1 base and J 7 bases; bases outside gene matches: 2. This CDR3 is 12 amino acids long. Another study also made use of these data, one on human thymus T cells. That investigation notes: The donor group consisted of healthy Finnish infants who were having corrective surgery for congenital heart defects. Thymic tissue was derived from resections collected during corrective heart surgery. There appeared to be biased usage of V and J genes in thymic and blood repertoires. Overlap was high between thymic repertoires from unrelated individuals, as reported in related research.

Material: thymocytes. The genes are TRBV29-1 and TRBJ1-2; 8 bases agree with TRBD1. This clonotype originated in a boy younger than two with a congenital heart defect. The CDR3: CSVEGQGSGYTF. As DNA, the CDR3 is TGCAGCGTTGAAGGACAGGGGAGTGGCTACACCTTC.